Given below is one TCR beta chain in context. Its target is unknown. These data originate in a study of T cells in localized non-small cell lung cancer. The assay was immunoSEQ multiplex PCR, and TCRdb's table has in-frame clones only and misses some. Of tens of thousands of clones listed, around 83% were seen once; the top ten hold 15% to 20%. Study-wide results and limits: Uninvolved adjacent lung had more T cell clonality than any other tissue, topping tumor. For the top 100 tumor clones, a median about 60 also appeared in adjacent lung.

Germline values: CDR1 LNHDA, CDR2 SQIVND (reference sequence). V dropped 5 bases and J dropped 0 bases, with 11 bases sitting between them. The CDR3 is 15 amino acids. The TCR sequence derives from a female donor aged 60 or older with stage II squamous cell lung carcinoma. This chain uses TRBV19 with TRBJ2-1, with D hard to call. Sequenced here: peripheral blood, sampled before any cancer treatment. This chain's CDR3 is CASSSPSSSYNEQFF. The CDR3 DNA sequence: TGTGCCAGTAGTTCCCCCTCCAGCTCCTACAATGAGCAGTTCTTC.